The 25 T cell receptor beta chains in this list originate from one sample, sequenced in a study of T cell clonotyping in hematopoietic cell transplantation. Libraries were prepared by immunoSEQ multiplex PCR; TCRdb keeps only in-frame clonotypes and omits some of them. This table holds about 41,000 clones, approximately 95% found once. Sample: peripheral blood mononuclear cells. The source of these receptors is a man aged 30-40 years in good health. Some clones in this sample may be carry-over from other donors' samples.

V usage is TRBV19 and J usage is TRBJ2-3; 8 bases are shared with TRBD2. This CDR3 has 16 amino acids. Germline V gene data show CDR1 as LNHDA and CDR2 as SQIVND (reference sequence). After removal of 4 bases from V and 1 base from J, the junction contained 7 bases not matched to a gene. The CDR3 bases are TGTGCCAGTAGTAGTAGTAAAGCGGGGGGCACAGATACGCAGTATTTT. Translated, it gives CASSSSKAGGTDTQYF.

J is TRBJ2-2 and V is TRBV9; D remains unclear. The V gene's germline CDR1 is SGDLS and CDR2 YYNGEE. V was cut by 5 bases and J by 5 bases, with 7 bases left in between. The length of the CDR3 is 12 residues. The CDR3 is CASRAETGELFF. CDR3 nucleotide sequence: TGTGCCAGCAGAGCAGAGACCGGGGAGCTGTTTTTT. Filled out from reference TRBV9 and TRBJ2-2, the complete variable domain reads DSGVTQTPKHLITATGQRVTLRCSPRSGDLSVYWYQQSLDQGLQFLIQYYNGEERAKGNILERFSAQQFPDLHSELNLSSLELGDSALYFCASRAETGELFFGEGSRLTVL.

DNA of the CDR3: TGTGCCTGGATACCCGGCCTCACCTACAATGAGCAGTTCTTC. Its protein product is CAWIPGLTYNEQFF. The chain is built from TRBV30 and TRBJ2-1; D call uncertain. The V end lost 4 bases, the J end lost 2 bases, and 12 bases lay between the germline ends. The CDR3 contains 14 residues. Germline lookup yields CDR1 GTSNPN and CDR2 SVGIG (reference sequence).

As DNA, the CDR3 is TGTGCCAGCAGTGAAAGTAGCCCTTCAGCTTTCTTT. Its translation: CASSESSPSAFF. The V call is TRBV6-1, the J call TRBJ1-1, with D uncertain. The V end lost 2 bases, the J end lost 10 bases, and 11 bases lay between the germline ends. This CDR3 region has 12 residues. CDR1 and CDR2 from the germline V gene are MNHNS and SASEGT.

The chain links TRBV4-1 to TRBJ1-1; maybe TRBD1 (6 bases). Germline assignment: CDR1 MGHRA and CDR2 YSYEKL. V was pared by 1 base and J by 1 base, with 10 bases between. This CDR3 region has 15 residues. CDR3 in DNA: TGCGCCAGCAGCCAAGCGGGGGCCCCGAACACTGAAGCTTTCTTT. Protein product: CASSQAGAPNTEAFF.

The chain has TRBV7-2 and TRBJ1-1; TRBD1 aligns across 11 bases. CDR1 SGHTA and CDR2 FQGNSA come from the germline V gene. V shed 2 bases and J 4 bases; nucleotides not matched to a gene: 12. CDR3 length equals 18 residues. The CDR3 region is CASSLLPDRGRFGTEAFF. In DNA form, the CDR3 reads TGTGCCAGCAGCTTACTACCGGACAGGGGGCGCTTCGGCACTGAAGCTTTCTTT.

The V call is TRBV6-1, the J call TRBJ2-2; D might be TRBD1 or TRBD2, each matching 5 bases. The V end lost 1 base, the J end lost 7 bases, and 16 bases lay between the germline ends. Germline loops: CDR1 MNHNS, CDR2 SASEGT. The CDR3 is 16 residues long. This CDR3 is CASSEVRGRGRGELFF. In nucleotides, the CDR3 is TGTGCCAGCAGTGAAGTGAGGGGCCGGGGCCGCGGGGAGCTGTTTTTT.

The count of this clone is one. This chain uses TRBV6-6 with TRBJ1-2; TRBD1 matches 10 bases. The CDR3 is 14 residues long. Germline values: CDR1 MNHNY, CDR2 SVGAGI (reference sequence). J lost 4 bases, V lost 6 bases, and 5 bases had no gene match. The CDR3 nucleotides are TGTGCCAGCAGACCGACAGGGGGCCCCTATGGCTACACCTTC. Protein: CASRPTGGPYGYTF.

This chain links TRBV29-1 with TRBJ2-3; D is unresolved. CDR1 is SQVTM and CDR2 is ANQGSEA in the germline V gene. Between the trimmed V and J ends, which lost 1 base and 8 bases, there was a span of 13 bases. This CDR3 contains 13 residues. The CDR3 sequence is CSVEGTHRGTQYF. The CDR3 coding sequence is TGCAGCGTTGAAGGAACCCACAGAGGTACGCAGTATTTT.

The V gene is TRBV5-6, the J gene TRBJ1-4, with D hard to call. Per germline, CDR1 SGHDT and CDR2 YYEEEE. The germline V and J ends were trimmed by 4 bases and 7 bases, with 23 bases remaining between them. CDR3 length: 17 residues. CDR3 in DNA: TGTGCCAGCAGCGACGTCGGTGCGGGTTCTTTGGGTGAAAAACTGTTTTTT. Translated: CASSDVGAGSLGEKLFF.

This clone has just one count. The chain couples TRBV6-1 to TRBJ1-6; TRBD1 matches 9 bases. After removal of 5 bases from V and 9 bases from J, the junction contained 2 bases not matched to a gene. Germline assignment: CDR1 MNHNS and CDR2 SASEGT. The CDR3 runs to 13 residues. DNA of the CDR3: TGTGCCAGCAGTTTGACAGGGGGTTCACCCCTCCACTTT. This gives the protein CASSLTGGSPLHF.

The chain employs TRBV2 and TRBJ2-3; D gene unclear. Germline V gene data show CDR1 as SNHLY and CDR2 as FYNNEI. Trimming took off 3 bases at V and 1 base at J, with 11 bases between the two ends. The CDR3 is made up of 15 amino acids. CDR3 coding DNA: TGTGCCAGCAGTGAGATCCCCTCCGGCACAGATACGCAGTATTTT. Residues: CASSEIPSGTDTQYF.

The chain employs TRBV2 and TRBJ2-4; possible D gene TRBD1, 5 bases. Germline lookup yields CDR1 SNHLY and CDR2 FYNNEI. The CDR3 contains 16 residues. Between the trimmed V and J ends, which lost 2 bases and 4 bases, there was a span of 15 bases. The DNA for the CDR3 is TGTGCCAGCAGTGAAAAGGCTGCCAGGGTTAAAAACATTCAGTACTTC. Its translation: CASSEKAARVKNIQYF. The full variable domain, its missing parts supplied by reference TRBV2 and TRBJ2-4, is EPEVTQTPSHQVTQMGQEVILRCVPISNHLYFYWYRQILGQKVEFLVSFYNNEISEKSEIFDDQFSVERPDGSNFTLKIRSTKLEDSAMYFCASSEKAARVKNIQYFGAGTRLSVL.

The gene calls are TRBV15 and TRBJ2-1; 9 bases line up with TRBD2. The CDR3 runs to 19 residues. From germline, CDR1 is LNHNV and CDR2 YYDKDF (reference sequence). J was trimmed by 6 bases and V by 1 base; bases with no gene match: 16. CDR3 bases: TGTGCCACCAGCAGAGGGTCGGGCGGGGGGGCCGGGTCTATCAATGAGCAGTTCTTC. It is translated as CATSRGSGGGAGSINEQFF.

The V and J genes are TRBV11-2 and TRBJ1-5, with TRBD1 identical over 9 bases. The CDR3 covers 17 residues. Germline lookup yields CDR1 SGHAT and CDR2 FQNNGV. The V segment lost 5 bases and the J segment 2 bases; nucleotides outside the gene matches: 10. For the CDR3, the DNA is TGTGCCAGCAGCCCATACAGGGGGCGAGGAGGCAATCAGCCCCAGCATTTT. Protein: CASSPYRGRGGNQPQHF.

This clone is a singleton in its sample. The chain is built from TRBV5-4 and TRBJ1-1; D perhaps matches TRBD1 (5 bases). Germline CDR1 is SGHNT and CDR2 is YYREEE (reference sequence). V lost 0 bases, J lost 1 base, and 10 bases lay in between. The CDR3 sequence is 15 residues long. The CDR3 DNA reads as TGTGCCAGCAGCTTGGCGGGTGGGGGGAACACTGAAGCTTTCTTT. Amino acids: CASSLAGGGNTEAFF. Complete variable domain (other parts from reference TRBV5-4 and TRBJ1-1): ETGVTQSPTHLIKTRGQQVTLRCSSQSGHNTVSWYQQALGQGPQFIFQYYREEENGRGNFPPRFSGLQFPNYSSELNVNALELDDSALYLCASSLAGGGNTEAFFGQGTRLTVV.

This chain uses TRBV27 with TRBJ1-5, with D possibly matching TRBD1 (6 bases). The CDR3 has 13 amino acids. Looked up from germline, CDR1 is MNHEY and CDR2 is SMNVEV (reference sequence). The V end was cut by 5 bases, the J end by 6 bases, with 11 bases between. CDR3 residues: CASSTGLAQPQHF. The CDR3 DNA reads TGTGCCAGCAGTACAGGGTTGGCTCAGCCCCAGCATTTT.

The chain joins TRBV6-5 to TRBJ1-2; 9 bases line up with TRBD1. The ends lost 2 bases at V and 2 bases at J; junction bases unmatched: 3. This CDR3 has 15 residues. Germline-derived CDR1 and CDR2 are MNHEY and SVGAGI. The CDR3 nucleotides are TGTGCCAGCAGTTACGGGACAGGGCGAAACTATGGCTACACCTTC. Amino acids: CASSYGTGRNYGYTF.

The CDR3 DNA follows: TGTGCCAGCAGCTTGAATCCTAGCGGTATCTACGAGCAGTACTTC. Translation: CASSLNPSGIYEQYF. The rearrangement joins TRBV11-2 to TRBJ2-7, with 7 bases lining up with TRBD2. CDR3 length equals 15 residues. Germline-derived CDR1 and CDR2 are SGHAT and FQNNGV. V trimming: 3 bases; J trimming: 3 bases; junction bases outside the gene matches: 8.

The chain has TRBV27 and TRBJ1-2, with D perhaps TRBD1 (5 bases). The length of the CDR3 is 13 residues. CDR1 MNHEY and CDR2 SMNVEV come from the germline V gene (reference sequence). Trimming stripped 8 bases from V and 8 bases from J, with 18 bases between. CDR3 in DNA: TGTGCCAGCTCTTTCGAGGGGTACCGAGGCTACACCTTC. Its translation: CASSFEGYRGYTF.

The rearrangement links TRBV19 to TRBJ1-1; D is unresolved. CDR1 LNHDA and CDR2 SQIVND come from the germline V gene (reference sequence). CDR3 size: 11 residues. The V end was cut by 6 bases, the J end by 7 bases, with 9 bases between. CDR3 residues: CASSERFEAFF. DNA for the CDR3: TGTGCCAGTAGCGAGAGGTTTGAAGCTTTCTTT.

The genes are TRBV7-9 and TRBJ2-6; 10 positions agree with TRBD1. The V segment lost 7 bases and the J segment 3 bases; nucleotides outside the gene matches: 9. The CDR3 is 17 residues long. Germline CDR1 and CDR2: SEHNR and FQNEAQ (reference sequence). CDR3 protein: CASILWDRGNGANVLTF. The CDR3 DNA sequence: TGTGCCAGCATATTATGGGACAGGGGAAATGGGGCCAACGTCCTGACTTTC.

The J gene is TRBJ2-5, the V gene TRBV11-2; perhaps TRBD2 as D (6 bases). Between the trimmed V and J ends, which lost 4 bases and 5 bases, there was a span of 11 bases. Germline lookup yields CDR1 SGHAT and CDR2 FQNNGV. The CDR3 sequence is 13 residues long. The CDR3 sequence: CASSSTSRETQYF. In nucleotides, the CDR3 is TGTGCCAGCAGCTCCACTAGCAGGGAGACCCAGTACTTC. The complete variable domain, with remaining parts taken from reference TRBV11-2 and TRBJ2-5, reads EAGVAQSPRYKIIEKRQSVAFWCNPISGHATLYWYQQILGQGPKLLIQFQNNGVVDDSQLPKDRFSAERLKGVDSTLKIQPAKLEDSAVYLCASSSTSRETQYFGPGTRLLVL.

Here the CDR3 reads CASSYSTFGTYNEQFF. For the CDR3, the DNA is TGTGCCAGCAGTTACTCGACTTTCGGAACGTACAATGAGCAGTTCTTC. The chain couples TRBV6-5 to TRBJ2-1; the D is unclear. Trimming cost V 0 bases and J 4 bases, with 13 bases left between them. The germline V gene has CDR1 MNHEY and CDR2 SVGAGI. This CDR3 is built from 16 residues.

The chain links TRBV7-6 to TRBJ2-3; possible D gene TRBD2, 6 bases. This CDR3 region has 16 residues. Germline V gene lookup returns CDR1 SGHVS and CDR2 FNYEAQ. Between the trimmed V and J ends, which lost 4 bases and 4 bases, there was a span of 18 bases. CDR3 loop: CASSSRGPGVADTQYF. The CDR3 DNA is TGTGCCAGCAGCTCCCGAGGCCCGGGGGTAGCAGATACGCAGTATTTT.